The 8 T cell receptor beta chains below all came from one sample that was sequenced in a study of beta chain features in type 1 diabetes (dated by TCRdb to 2016 to 2018). Beyond this particular receptor, the publication reports: A moderate but significant shortening of TCRB CDR3 length was observed in type 1 diabetes patients in all four CD4+ subsets.

No antigen has been assigned to these receptors. Preparation of the library involved the immunoSEQ multiplex PCR assay. The entire amount of isolated RNA was reverse transcribed using the High Capacity cDNA Reverse Transcription Kit, so the sequenced TCRB transcripts were expressed ones. TCRdb's version of the immuneACCESS table is confined to in-frame rearrangements and falls short of the full clone set. An unresolved V gene accounts for under half of the shortfall where checked; the remainder is of unknown origin. The sample table records 600,000 to 700,000 clones; around 15% of these occur just once. The ten largest clones take up approximately 0.02% of the sample. Sequencing input: naive CD4+ T cells from blood. The cell subset or site label for this specimen denotes: true naive CD4+ T cells. These receptors were taken from a man aged 18 to 29 with type 1 diabetes.

J is TRBJ2-7 and V is TRBV27; no clear D. V was shortened by 0 bases and J by 1 base, with 19 bases between the two germline ends. CDR1 is MNHEY, CDR2 SMNVEV, per germline (reference sequence). CDR3 length equals 18 residues. The chain's CDR3 is CASSLSPVGGLQSYEQYF. CDR3 DNA sequence: TGTGCCAGCAGTTTATCGCCTGTAGGCGGTCTTCAGTCCTACGAGCAGTACTTC.

This clone occurred a few times. This rearrangement joins TRBV7-9 to TRBJ1-2; tentatively, D is TRBD1 (6 bases). CDR3 length: 13 residues. Trimming pared 4 bases from V and 7 bases from J, leaving 13 bases between. Germline assignment: CDR1 SEHNR and CDR2 FQNEAQ (reference sequence). The DNA for the CDR3 is TGTGCCAGCAGCTCTGACCAGGGGTCTGGCTACACCTTC. Its protein is CASSSDQGSGYTF.

On this clone: The sample holds other DNA sequences that translate to the same CDR3. The rearrangement links TRBV6-1 to TRBJ2-3; no reliable D call. CDR3 length equals 11 residues. Germline V gives CDR1 MNHNS, CDR2 SASEGT. V was trimmed by 5 bases and J by 0 bases, leaving 0 bases between them. In DNA form, the CDR3 reads TGTGCCAGCAGTAGCACAGATACGCAGTATTTT. Residues: CASSSTDTQYF.

This rearrangement joins TRBV29-1 to TRBJ2-5, with D possibly called TRBD1 or TRBD2 (5 bases each). This CDR3 is built from 11 residues. V was cut by 4 bases and J by 4 bases, with 7 bases left in between. The germline V gene encodes CDR1 SQVTM and CDR2 ANQGSEA. For the CDR3, the DNA is TGCAGCGTTGGGGGGTCAGAGACCCAGTACTTC. It specifies CSVGGSETQYF.

A few counts support this clone. The rearrangement joins TRBV4-1 to TRBJ1-2; D unclear. The CDR3 has 15 residues. Germline V gene sequence: CDR1 MGHRA, CDR2 YSYEKL. Trimming removed 3 bases from V and 2 bases from J, with 13 bases in between. The CDR3 DNA is TGCGCCAGCAGCCACGAGAGTGGGTCCAACTATGGCTACACCTTC. Protein product: CASSHESGSNYGYTF.

This clone showed up just a few times. The J gene is TRBJ2-7, the V gene TRBV25-1, with 10 bases identical to TRBD1. V lost 6 bases, J lost 5 bases, and 4 bases stayed unmatched. Germline assignment: CDR1 MGHDK and CDR2 SYGVNS. The CDR3 covers 13 residues. This CDR3 is CASSWGTGDEQYF. CDR3 nucleotides: TGTGCCAGCAGCTGGGGGACAGGGGACGAGCAGTACTTC.

CDR3 sequence: CASSQGSGYTF. The CDR3, as DNA: TGTGCCAGCAGCCAGGGGAGCGGCTACACCTTC. This rearrangement joins TRBV11-3 to TRBJ1-2; D possibly corresponds to TRBD1 (6 bases). The ends were cut back, 5 bases at V and 8 bases at J, with 9 bases in the middle. Germline V lookup: CDR1 SGHNT, CDR2 YENEEA. CDR3 size: 11 residues.

The chain is built from TRBV7-9 and TRBJ2-1; D remains unclear. Trimming pared 0 bases from V and 2 bases from J, leaving 8 bases between. The CDR3 is 15 amino acids. The V gene's germline CDR1 is SEHNR and CDR2 FQNEAQ (reference sequence). Written as DNA, the CDR3 is TGTGCCAGCAGCTTAGCGGTGGGCCCCTACAATGAGCAGTTCTTC. Translated, it gives CASSLAVGPYNEQFF. Combining the CDR3 with reference TRBV7-9 and TRBJ2-1 gives the whole variable domain DTGVSQNPRHKITKRGQNVTFRCDPISEHNRLYWYRQTLGQGPEFLTYFQNEAQLEKSRLLSDRFSAERPKGSFSTLEIQRTEQGDSAMYLCASSLAVGPYNEQFFGPGTRLTVL.